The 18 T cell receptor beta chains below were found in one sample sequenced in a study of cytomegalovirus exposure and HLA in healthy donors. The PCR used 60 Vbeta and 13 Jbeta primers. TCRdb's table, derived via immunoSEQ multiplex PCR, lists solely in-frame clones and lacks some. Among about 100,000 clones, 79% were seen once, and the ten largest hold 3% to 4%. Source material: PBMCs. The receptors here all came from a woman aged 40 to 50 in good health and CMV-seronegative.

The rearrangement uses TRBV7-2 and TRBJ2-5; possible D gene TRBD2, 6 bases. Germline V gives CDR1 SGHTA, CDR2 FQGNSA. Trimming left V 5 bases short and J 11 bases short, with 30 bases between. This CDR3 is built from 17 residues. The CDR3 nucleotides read TGTGCCAGCAGCATATACCCCCCCGGAGGGCCGTTGAATGAGCAGTACTTC. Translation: CASSIYPPGGPLNEQYF.

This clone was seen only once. The CDR3 spells CASSFGQALSYEQYF. CDR3 DNA sequence: TGTGCCAGCAGTTTTGGACAGGCCCTCTCCTACGAGCAGTACTTC. The gene calls are TRBV28 and TRBJ2-7, with TRBD1 identical over 7 bases. Germline trimming cut 3 bases from V and 0 bases from J; bases unmatched to any gene: 5. Germline values: CDR1 MDHEN, CDR2 SYDVKM. This CDR3 is 15 amino acids long.

For the CDR3, the DNA is TGCAGCGCCTCCCACACAACTAATGAAAAACTGTTTTTT. Protein sequence: CSASHTTNEKLFF. The rearrangement joins TRBV29-1 to TRBJ1-4; D is unclear. The CDR3 has 13 residues. Per germline, CDR1 SQVTM and CDR2 ANQGSEA. V was shortened by 7 bases and J by 0 bases, with 9 bases between the two germline ends.

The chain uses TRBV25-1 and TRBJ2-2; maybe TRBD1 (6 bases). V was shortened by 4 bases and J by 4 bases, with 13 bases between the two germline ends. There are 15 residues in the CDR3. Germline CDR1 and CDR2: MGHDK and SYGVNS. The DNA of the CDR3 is TGTGCCAGCAGTGCCCGACAGGTTGGCACCGGGGAGCTGTTTTTT. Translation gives CASSARQVGTGELFF.

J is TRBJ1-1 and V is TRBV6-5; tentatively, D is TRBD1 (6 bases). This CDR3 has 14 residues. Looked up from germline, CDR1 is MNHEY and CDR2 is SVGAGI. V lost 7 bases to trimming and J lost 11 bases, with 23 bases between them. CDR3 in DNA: TGTGCCAGCACCAACCCAGGGGCAGGGCGGACGGCTTTCTTT. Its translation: CASTNPGAGRTAFF.

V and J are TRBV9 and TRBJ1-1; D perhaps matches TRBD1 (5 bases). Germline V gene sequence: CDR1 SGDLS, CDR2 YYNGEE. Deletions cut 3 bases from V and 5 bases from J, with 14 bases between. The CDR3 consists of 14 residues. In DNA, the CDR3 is TGTGCCAGCAGCGGCGGGGTCGGGGGGACTGAAGCTTTCTTT. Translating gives CASSGGVGGTEAFF.

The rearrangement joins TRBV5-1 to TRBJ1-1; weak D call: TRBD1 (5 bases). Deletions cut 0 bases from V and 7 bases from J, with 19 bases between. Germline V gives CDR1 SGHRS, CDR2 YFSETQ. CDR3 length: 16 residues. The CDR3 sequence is CASSLERQWGFGEAFF. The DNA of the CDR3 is TGCGCCAGCAGCTTGGAAAGACAGTGGGGATTCGGTGAAGCTTTCTTT.

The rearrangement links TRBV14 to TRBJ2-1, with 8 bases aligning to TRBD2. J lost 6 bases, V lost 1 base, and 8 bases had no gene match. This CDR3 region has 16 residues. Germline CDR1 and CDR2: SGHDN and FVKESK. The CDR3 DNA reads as TGTGCCAGCAGCCAAGCAATGTTAGCGGGATTCAATGAGCAGTTCTTC. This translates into CASSQAMLAGFNEQFF. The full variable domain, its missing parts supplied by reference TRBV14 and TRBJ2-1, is EAGVTQFPSHSVIEKGQTVTLRCDPISGHDNLYWYRRVMGKEIKFLLHFVKESKQDESGMPNNRFLAERTGGTYSTLKVQPAELEDSGVYFCASSQAMLAGFNEQFFGPGTRLTVL.

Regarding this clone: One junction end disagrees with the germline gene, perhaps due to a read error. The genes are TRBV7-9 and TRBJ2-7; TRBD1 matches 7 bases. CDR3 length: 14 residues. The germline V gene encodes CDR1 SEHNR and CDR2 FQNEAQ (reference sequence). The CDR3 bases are TGTTCCAGCAGCTTAACGGGACAGCCCCACGAGCAGTACTTC. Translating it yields CSSSLTGQPHEQYF.

CDR3 loop: CASSVGQEYTEAFF. The CDR3 coding sequence is TGTGCCAGCAGCGTAGGGCAGGAATACACTGAAGCTTTCTTT. J is TRBJ1-1 and V is TRBV9; no definite D call. Deletions cut 0 bases from V and 3 bases from J, with 9 bases between. The germline CDR1 and CDR2 sequences are SGDLS and YYNGEE. CDR3 length: 14 amino acids.

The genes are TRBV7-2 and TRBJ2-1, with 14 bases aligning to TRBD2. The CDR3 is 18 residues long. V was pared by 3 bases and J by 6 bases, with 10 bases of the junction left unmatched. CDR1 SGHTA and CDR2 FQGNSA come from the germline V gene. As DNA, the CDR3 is TGTGCCAGCAGCTTGACTAGCGGGGGGGCCGTTGAGAGCAATGAGCAGTTCTTC. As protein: CASSLTSGGAVESNEQFF.

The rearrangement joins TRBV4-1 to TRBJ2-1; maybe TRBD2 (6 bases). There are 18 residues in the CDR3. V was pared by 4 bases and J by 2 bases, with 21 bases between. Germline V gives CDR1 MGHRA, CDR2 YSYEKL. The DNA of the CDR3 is TGCGCCAGCAGCCGAGATAGCGGTTCTAATCCCCCCTACAATGAGCAGTTCTTC. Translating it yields CASSRDSGSNPPYNEQFF.

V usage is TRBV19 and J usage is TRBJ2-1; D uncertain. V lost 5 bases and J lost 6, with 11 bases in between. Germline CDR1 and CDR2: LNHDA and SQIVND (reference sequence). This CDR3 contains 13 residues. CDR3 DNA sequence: TGTGCCAGTAGTCGGGTGGCAACCAATGAGCAGTTCTTC. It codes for CASSRVATNEQFF.

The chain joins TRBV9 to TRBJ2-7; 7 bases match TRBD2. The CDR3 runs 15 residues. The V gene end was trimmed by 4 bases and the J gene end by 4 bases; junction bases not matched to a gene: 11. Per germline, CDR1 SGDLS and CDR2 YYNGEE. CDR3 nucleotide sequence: TGTGCCAGCAGCTCTTCCTCCGGGGGGTGGTACGAGCAGTACTTC. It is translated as CASSSSSGGWYEQYF. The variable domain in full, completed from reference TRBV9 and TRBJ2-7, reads DSGVTQTPKHLITATGQRVTLRCSPRSGDLSVYWYQQSLDQGLQFLIQYYNGEERAKGNILERFSAQQFPDLHSELNLSSLELGDSALYFCASSSSSGGWYEQYFGPGTRLTVT.

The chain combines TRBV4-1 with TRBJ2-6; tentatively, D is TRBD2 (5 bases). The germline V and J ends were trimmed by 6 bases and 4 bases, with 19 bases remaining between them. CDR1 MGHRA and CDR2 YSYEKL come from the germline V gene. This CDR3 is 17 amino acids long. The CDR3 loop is CASRLKTSGIGANVLTF. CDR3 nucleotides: TGCGCCAGCAGGCTGAAGACGTCGGGGATCGGGGCCAACGTCCTGACTTTC.

The CDR3 reads CASSLTGTDTQYF. In DNA, the CDR3 is TGTGCCAGCAGCTTGACAGGGACGGATACGCAGTATTTT. The rearrangement uses TRBV5-6 and TRBJ2-3; tentatively, D is TRBD1 (6 bases). Trimming cost V 1 base and J 6 bases, with 9 bases left between them. The CDR3 loop spans 13 amino acids. Per the germline V gene, CDR1 is SGHDT and CDR2 is YYEEEE.

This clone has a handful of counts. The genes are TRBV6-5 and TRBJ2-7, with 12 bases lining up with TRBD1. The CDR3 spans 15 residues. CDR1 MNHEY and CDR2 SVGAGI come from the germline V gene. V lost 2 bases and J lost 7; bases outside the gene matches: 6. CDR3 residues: CASSYRDRGPQEQYF. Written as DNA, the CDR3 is TGTGCCAGCAGTTACAGGGACAGGGGGCCGCAGGAGCAGTACTTC.

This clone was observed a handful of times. CDR3 sequence reads: CASSQVQGFGKLFF. CDR3 nucleotides: TGCGCCAGCAGCCAAGTTCAGGGTTTTGGAAAACTGTTTTTT. V usage is TRBV4-1 and J usage is TRBJ1-4; a possible D gene is TRBD1 (5 bases). Looked up from germline, CDR1 is MGHRA and CDR2 is YSYEKL. The CDR3 length is 14 residues. V dropped 1 base and J dropped 10 bases, with 13 bases sitting between them.